The sequence of this T cell receptor beta chain was determined in a study of blood T cell repertoires in COVID-19. Original methodology: Amplification of reference gene primers was used by the study to estimate nucleated cell counts. Produced via immunoSEQ multiplex PCR; TCRdb's table is partial and in-frame only. The D gene and trimming were derived from the DNA, and the V and J assignments and clone size from that table. This table has some 120,000 clones, more than 70% appearing once. In germline, CDR1 is MNHNS, CDR2 SASEGT. V was pared by 2 bases and J by 5 bases, with 11 bases of the junction left unmatched. There are 19 residues in the CDR3.

This TCR was recovered from a human donor in a cohort sampled during active COVID-19. The chain uses TRBV6-1 and TRBJ2-2; 13 bases are a match to TRBD2. What was sequenced was peripheral blood. For the CDR3, the DNA is TGTGCCAGCAGTGAATGGTCCCTACTAGCGGGAGGGCGGACCGGGGAGCTGTTTTTT. Protein: CASSEWSLLAGGRTGELFF.